This paragraph covers one T cell receptor beta chain sequence. The data stem from a study of blood T cell repertoires in COVID-19. Study-wide background: Acute and convalescent COVID-19 specimens originated in the United States, Italy and Spain. PBMCs, B-cell-depleted T cells, or T cells provided the cDNA or gDNA that made up the material.

Authors' data handling: Counts of nucleated cells, estimated from reference gene primer amplification, were obtained. Here immunoSEQ multiplex PCR was the method, and the copy in TCRdb shows in-frame clones only, minus some. The V and J calls and clone size were taken over from that table, and D and trimming were inferred from the DNA. This sample has 300,000 to 350,000 clones, with about nine tenths found just once. The sequencing input was peripheral blood. The clonotype was recovered from a man between 18 and 35 years old with active or convalescent COVID-19.

The CDR3 bases are TGTGCCAGCTCACCAGGGGGGGGGCCAAGCGAGCAGTACTTC. Protein sequence: CASSPGGGPSEQYF. The chain is built from TRBV18 and TRBJ2-7; tentative D call: TRBD2 (7 bases). The V and J ends lost 2 bases and 6 bases respectively, with 14 bases between them. This CDR3 has 14 amino acids. Germline CDR1 reads KGHSH; CDR2 reads LQKENI.